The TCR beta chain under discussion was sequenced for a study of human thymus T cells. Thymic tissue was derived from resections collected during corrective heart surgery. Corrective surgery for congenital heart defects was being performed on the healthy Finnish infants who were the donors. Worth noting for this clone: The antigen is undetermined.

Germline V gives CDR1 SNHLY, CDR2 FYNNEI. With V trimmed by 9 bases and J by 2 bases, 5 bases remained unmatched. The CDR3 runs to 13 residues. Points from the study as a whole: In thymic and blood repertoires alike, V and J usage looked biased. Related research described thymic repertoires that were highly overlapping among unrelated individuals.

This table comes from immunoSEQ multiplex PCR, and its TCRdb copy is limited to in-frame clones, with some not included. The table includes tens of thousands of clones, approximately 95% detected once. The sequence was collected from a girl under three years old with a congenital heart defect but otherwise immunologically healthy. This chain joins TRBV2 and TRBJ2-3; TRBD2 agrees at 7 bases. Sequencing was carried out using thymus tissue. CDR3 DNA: TGTGCCAGTCTAGCGGTTCACACAGATACGCAGTATTTT. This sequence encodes CASLAVHTDTQYF.